The next 22 T cell receptor beta chains were all read from a single sample in a study of cytomegalovirus exposure and HLA in healthy donors. The study ran its PCR with 60 Vbeta and 13 Jbeta primers. The protocol was immunoSEQ multiplex PCR, while the TCRdb copy is restricted to in-frame clones and leaves out a portion. Here the sample spans about 110,000 clones, 15% to 19% being singletons. The sample was PBMCs. These receptors all come from a young woman in good health and CMV-seronegative.

Only a few counts were recorded for this clone. The sample has other DNA sequences that encode this CDR3 too. V gene TRBV9 combines with J gene TRBJ2-1, with D perhaps matching TRBD2 (5 bases). From germline, CDR1 is SGDLS and CDR2 YYNGEE. The V and J ends lost 1 base and 5 bases respectively, with 10 bases between them. The length of the CDR3 is 14 residues. The CDR3: CASSVSGSDNEQFF. The CDR3 DNA sequence: TGTGCCAGCAGCGTAAGCGGCTCTGACAATGAGCAGTTCTTC.

The rearrangement joins TRBV6-4 to TRBJ2-1; D might be TRBD2 (5 bases). CDR1 MRHNA and CDR2 SNTAGT come from the germline V gene. The V end lost 0 bases, the J end lost 9 bases, and 9 bases lay between the germline ends. This CDR3 contains 13 residues. CDR3 residues: CASSDSPEGEQFF. As DNA, the CDR3 is TGTGCCAGCAGTGACTCGCCAGAGGGTGAGCAGTTCTTC.

This clone occurred a few times. The chain is built from TRBV6-5 and TRBJ2-1; TRBD2 aligns across 8 bases. V dropped 0 bases and J dropped 7; count of bases not matched to a gene: 8. The CDR3 spans 16 residues. Germline CDR1 MNHEY, CDR2 SVGAGI. CDR3 residues: CASSYSGRGAGNEQFF. Here the CDR3 DNA reads TGTGCCAGCAGTTACTCCGGGCGGGGGGCTGGGAATGAGCAGTTCTTC.

This clone turned up a few times. The chain employs TRBV5-6 and TRBJ2-1; perhaps TRBD2 as D (5 bases). CDR3 length: 15 residues. Germline V gives CDR1 SGHDT, CDR2 YYEEEE. Trimming pared 0 bases from V and 4 bases from J, leaving 11 bases between. Here the CDR3 reads CASSLGLLQYNEQFF. The CDR3 coding sequence is TGTGCCAGCAGCTTGGGACTACTACAATACAATGAGCAGTTCTTC.

The chain joins TRBV2 to TRBJ2-1, with TRBD2 identical over 7 bases. Germline-derived CDR1 and CDR2 are SNHLY and FYNNEI. The CDR3 is 15 amino acids. The ends lost 3 bases at V and 5 bases at J; junction bases unmatched: 7. The CDR3 loop reads CASSDVGSGNNEQFF. The CDR3 DNA reads as TGTGCCAGCAGTGATGTGGGGAGCGGGAACAATGAGCAGTTCTTC. Supplemented by reference TRBV2 and TRBJ2-1, the full variable domain reads EPEVTQTPSHQVTQMGQEVILRCVPISNHLYFYWYRQILGQKVEFLVSFYNNEISEKSEIFDDQFSVERPDGSNFTLKIRSTKLEDSAMYFCASSDVGSGNNEQFFGPGTRLTVL.

The chain links TRBV28 to TRBJ2-3; 7 bases line up with TRBD2. V lost 5 bases and J lost 0; bases outside the gene matches: 8. In germline, CDR1 is MDHEN, CDR2 SYDVKM. The CDR3 is 16 residues long. The CDR3 here is CASSPGGRGSTDTQYF. The CDR3 nucleotides read TGTGCCAGCAGTCCGGGAGGCCGGGGGAGCACAGATACGCAGTATTTT.

The chain uses TRBV4-3 and TRBJ2-2; 9 positions match TRBD2. The junction had 6 bases not matched to a gene; V was cut back by 6 bases and J by 4 bases. The CDR3 covers 15 residues. Germline V CDR1 and CDR2: LGHNA, YSLEER. CDR3 protein: CASRWGSGGTGELFF. For the CDR3, the DNA is TGCGCCAGCAGGTGGGGTAGCGGGGGCACCGGGGAGCTGTTTTTT.

This clone was counted only a few times. The chain combines TRBV29-1 with TRBJ1-1; perhaps TRBD1 as D (5 bases). The ends were cut back, 0 bases at V and 9 bases at J, with 8 bases in the middle. Germline V CDR1 and CDR2: SQVTM, ANQGSEA. This CDR3 is 11 amino acids long. The CDR3, as DNA: TGCAGCGTTGAAGATGGGGGGAAAGCTTTCTTT. This translates into CSVEDGGKAFF.

A few counts support this clone. V gene TRBV5-1 combines with J gene TRBJ1-4, with 9 bases matching TRBD1. The V gene end was trimmed by 4 bases and the J gene end by 8 bases; junction bases not matched to a gene: 9. The CDR3 totals 15 residues. Germline V lookup: CDR1 SGHRS, CDR2 YFSETQ. CDR3 coding DNA: TGCGCCAGCAGCCCTATGACAGGGGGGGACGAAAAACTGTTTTTT. This sequence encodes CASSPMTGGDEKLFF.

The chain recombines TRBV27 with TRBJ1-2, with 11 bases that match TRBD1. CDR3 length: 13 amino acids. V was pared by 8 bases and J by 8 bases, with 7 bases of the junction left unmatched. Germline lookup yields CDR1 MNHEY and CDR2 SMNVEV (reference sequence). The CDR3 protein is CASGWDRGAGYTF. Here the CDR3 DNA reads TGTGCCAGCGGGTGGGACAGGGGGGCCGGCTACACCTTC.

The CDR3 is CASSPQGMGKTQYF. The CDR3, as DNA: TGCGCCAGCAGCCCCCAGGGGATGGGGAAGACCCAGTACTTC. V is TRBV4-1 and J is TRBJ2-5; maybe TRBD1 (6 bases). The CDR3 totals 14 residues. CDR1 and CDR2 from the germline V gene are MGHRA and YSYEKL. Trimming cost V 4 bases and J 6 bases, with 15 bases left between them.

This clone was counted a few times. The genes are TRBV11-2 and TRBJ1-2, with D maybe TRBD1 (5 bases). This CDR3 is 15 amino acids long. V shed 0 bases and J shed 7 bases, with 15 bases lying between them. In germline, CDR1 is SGHAT, CDR2 FQNNGV. CDR3 coding DNA: TGTGCCAGCAGCTTAGATCGCGGGGGAAATGTTGGCTACACCTTC. Translated, it gives CASSLDRGGNVGYTF.

This clone turned up a few times. One end of the junction varies from germline; a read error may be responsible. The chain uses TRBV30 and TRBJ2-5; 7 bases align to TRBD2. The CDR3 spans 14 residues. Looked up from germline, CDR1 is GTSNPN and CDR2 is SVGIG (reference sequence). DNA for the CDR3: TGTGCTTCGAAGGCTAGCGGATTCCAAGAGAACCAGTACTTC. Translation: CASKASGFQENQYF.

The CDR3 DNA sequence: TGCGCCAGCAGCCAATCGACAGGGGCCTACACTGAAGCTTTCTTT. It is translated as CASSQSTGAYTEAFF. This rearrangement joins TRBV4-1 to TRBJ1-1; 8 bases map to TRBD1. The CDR3 is 15 amino acids. Per the germline V gene, CDR1 is MGHRA and CDR2 is YSYEKL. Unmatched junction bases numbered 5, after V lost 2 bases and J lost 3 bases.

CDR3 protein: CASSYSPGQGTGELFF. CDR3 in DNA: TGTGCCAGCAGTTACTCCCCGGGACAGGGAACCGGGGAGCTGTTTTTT. The chain recombines TRBV6-5 with TRBJ2-2; 9 positions agree with TRBD1. Trimming removed 0 bases from V and 5 bases from J; junction bases left unmatched: 4. Germline assignment: CDR1 MNHEY and CDR2 SVGAGI. This CDR3 contains 16 residues.

This rearrangement joins TRBV6-5 to TRBJ2-7, with TRBD2 as a possible D gene (5 bases). Trimming left V 8 bases short and J 7 bases short, with 12 bases between. The germline V gene has CDR1 MNHEY and CDR2 SVGAGI. There are 11 residues in the CDR3. The CDR3 reads CASSGNGEQYF. The DNA of the CDR3 is TGTGCCAGCTCGGGAAATGGTGAGCAGTACTTC.

The V and J genes are TRBV28 and TRBJ2-2; D unresolved. This CDR3 is 12 amino acids long. V was clipped by 8 bases and J by 3 bases, with 7 bases between them. Germline-derived CDR1 and CDR2 are MDHEN and SYDVKM. The CDR3 region has the DNA TGTGCCAGCTCCCGGGACACCGGGGAGCTGTTTTTT. This gives the protein CASSRDTGELFF.

CDR3 loop: CASSFRRDRGFSNQPQHF. The CDR3 region has the DNA TGTGCCAGCAGTTTCCGCAGGGACAGGGGGTTCAGCAATCAGCCCCAGCATTTT. The V and J genes are TRBV28 and TRBJ1-5; TRBD1 aligns across 11 bases. The CDR3 has 18 residues. V shed 3 bases, J shed 1 base, and the junction held 8 bases outside the gene matches. Germline V gene sequence: CDR1 MDHEN, CDR2 SYDVKM.

This sequence joins TRBV6-1 and TRBJ2-1; TRBD2 agrees at 7 bases. The CDR3 has 15 residues. In germline, CDR1 is MNHNS, CDR2 SASEGT. The trim removed 6 bases at V and 2 bases at J, leaving 7 bases unmatched. CDR3 sequence (DNA): TGTGCCAGCAGCCAACTAGCGACTACCTACAATGAGCAGTTCTTC. It encodes CASSQLATTYNEQFF.

This clone was picked up a small number of times. Mismatch with germline at one junction end may stem from a read error. This chain links TRBV9 with TRBJ2-2; weak D call: TRBD2 (7 bases). Germline CDR1 is SGDLS and CDR2 is YYNGEE. CDR3 length: 15 residues. The CDR3 bases are TGTGCCAGCGGCGTGGGGGGGCTCAACACCGGGGAGCTGTTTTTT. This sequence encodes CASGVGGLNTGELFF.

This chain uses TRBV5-1 with TRBJ2-3; D unclear. Germline CDR1 SGHRS, CDR2 YFSETQ. Trimming removed 0 bases from V and 2 bases from J, with 7 bases in between. The length of the CDR3 is 14 residues. CDR3 coding DNA: TGCGCCAGCAGCTTGGCGGGTATCACAGATACGCAGTATTTT. Encoded protein: CASSLAGITDTQYF.

CDR3 sequence (DNA): TGCAGCGGGGGAAGGCGGGGTTTCTACAATGAGCAGTTCTTC. Its protein product is CSGGRRGFYNEQFF. This chain uses TRBV29-1 with TRBJ2-1; tentative D call: TRBD2 (6 bases). Germline V gene sequence: CDR1 SQVTM, CDR2 ANQGSEA. Trimming removed 7 bases at V and 3 bases at J, with 16 bases between. This CDR3 comprises 14 residues.